This T cell receptor beta chain emerged from a study of T cell responses to AZD1222 COVID-19 vaccine. General study findings and limits: Regions 160-218 and 743-854 dominated among vaccine-associated CD4 TCRs spanning spike.

Concerning this clone itself: Antigen unknown.

The germline V gene has CDR1 MDHEN and CDR2 SYDVKM. V lost 4 bases and J 5 bases, leaving 6 bases between the germline ends. This CDR3 spans 12 amino acids. Here immunoSEQ multiplex PCR was the method, and the copy in TCRdb shows in-frame clones only, minus some. Among some 160,000 clones, 93% were seen once, and the ten largest hold approximately 0.97%. V usage is TRBV28 and J usage is TRBJ2-1; D gene ambiguous. This sequence was found in an adult in good health. The material was peripheral blood, obtained on day 0 of AZD1222 vaccination. The CDR3 bases are TGTGCCAGCAGTTGGGGTCACAATGAGCAGTTCTTC. Translation: CASSWGHNEQFF.